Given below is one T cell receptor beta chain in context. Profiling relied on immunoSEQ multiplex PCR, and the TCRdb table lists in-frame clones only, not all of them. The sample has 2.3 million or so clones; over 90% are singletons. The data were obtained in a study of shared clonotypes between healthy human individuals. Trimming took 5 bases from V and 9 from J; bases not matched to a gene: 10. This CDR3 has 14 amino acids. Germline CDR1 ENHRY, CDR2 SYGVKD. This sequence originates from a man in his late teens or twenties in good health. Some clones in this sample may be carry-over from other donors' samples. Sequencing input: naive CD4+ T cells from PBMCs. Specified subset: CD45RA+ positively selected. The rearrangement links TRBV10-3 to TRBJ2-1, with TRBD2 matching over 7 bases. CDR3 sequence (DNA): TGTGCCATCAGTCTGGCGGGAGCGGTGACTGAGCAGTTCTTC. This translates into CAISLAGAVTEQFF.